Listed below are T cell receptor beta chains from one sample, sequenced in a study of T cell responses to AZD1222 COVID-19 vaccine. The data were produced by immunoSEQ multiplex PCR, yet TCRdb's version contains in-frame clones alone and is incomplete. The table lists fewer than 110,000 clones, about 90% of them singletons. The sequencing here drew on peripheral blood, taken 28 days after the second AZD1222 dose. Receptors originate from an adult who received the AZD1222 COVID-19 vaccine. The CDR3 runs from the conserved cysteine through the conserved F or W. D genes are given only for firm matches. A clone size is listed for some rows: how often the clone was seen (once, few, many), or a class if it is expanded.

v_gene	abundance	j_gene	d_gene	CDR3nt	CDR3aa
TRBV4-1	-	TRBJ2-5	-	TGCGCCAGCAGCCAACCTCGTCGGGGGTTCCGGGAGACCCAGTACTTC	CASSQPRRGFRETQYF
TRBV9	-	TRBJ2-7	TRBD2	TGTGCCAGCAGCGTAGCTCCCGGGACTAGCGGGAGACAGTACTTC	CASSVAPGTSGRQYF
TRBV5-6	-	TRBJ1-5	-	TGTGCCAGCAGCCGGGACCCTAATAGCAATCAGCCCCAGCATTTT	CASSRDPNSNQPQHF
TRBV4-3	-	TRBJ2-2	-	TGCGCCAGCAGCCAAGATTATATTTCCGCGATCGCGAACACCGGGGAGCTGTTTTTT	CASSQDYISAIANTGELFF
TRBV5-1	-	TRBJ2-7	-	TGCGCCAGCAGCTTGGGTAGTCAGGGGGGCTACGAGCAGTACTTC	CASSLGSQGGYEQYF
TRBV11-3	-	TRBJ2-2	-	TGTGCCAGCACTCTATGGACCGAAACAGGGATGGTCTACACCGGGGAGCTGTTTTTT	CASTLWTETGMVYTGELFF
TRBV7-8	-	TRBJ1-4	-	TGTGCCAGCAGCTTAGGGTCGGGGGTAGCTAATGAAAAACTGTTTTTT	CASSLGSGVANEKLFF
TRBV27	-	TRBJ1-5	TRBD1	TGTGCCAGCAGTCCGAACCGCGGGACAGGGGGTAAACATCGCAATCAGCCCCAGCATTTT	CASSPNRGTGGKHRNQPQHF
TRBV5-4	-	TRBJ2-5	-	TGTGCCAGCAGCTTGGGGGTGGGGACCCAAGAGACCCAGTACTTC	CASSLGVGTQETQYF
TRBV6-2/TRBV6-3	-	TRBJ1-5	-	TGTGCCAGCAGTTCTTTGAGGGGGGGCCGGGGCAATCAGCCCCAGCATTTT	CASSSLRGGRGNQPQHF
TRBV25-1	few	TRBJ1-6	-	TGTGCCAGCAGCCCTTTAACAGGAGGTAATTCACCCCTCCACTTT	CASSPLTGGNSPLHF
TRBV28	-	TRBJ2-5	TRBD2	TGTGCCAGCACACCATCGGGTAGGGGCGGGAGAGGAAGGGAGACCCAGTACTTC	CASTPSGRGGRGRETQYF
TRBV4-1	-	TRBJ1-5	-	TGCGCCAGTTCCAGGTGGGCGGCCGCGTATCAGCCCCAGCATTTT	CASSRWAAAYQPQHF